These T cell receptor beta chains were read from a single sample in a study of OX40 agonist ivuxolimab in advanced cancers. The method was immunoSEQ multiplex PCR; TCRdb's version includes in-frame clones alone and lacks a portion of them. The sample lists 98,000 or so clones, approximately 90% occurring once. The source material was CD4+ or CD8+ T cells sorted from blood, sampled in a trial of the OX40 agonist ivuxolimab. All receptors derive from an adult with an advanced solid tumor such as melanoma, head and neck, liver or kidney cancer. The CDR3 runs from the conserved cysteine through the conserved F or W. A D gene is named only where the DNA matches it firmly. Clone size appears in some rows only: once, few, many, or a class for an expanded clone.

J gene	D gene	V gene	CDR3 length	clone size	CDR3 protein	CDR3 DNA
TRBJ2-3	TRBD2	TRBV14	19	NA	CASSQVVHSGRGDTDTQYF	TGTGCCAGCAGCCAGGTCGTCCACAGCGGGAGGGGTGACACAGATACGCAGTATTTT
TRBJ2-1	TRBD2	TRBV18	15	NA	CASSPTSGKDNEQFF	TGTGCCAGCTCACCGACTAGCGGGAAAGACAATGAGCAGTTCTTC
TRBJ2-2	NA	TRBV29-1	13	once	CSVRDENTGELFF	TGCAGCGTTCGGGACGAGAACACCGGGGAGCTGTTTTTT
TRBJ1-2	TRBD1	TRBV7-2	14	NA	CASSRDTGGKGYTF	TGTGCCAGCAGCCGAGATACAGGGGGGAAGGGCTACACCTTC
TRBJ2-4	NA	TRBV6-5	13	NA	CASSPFSGWEMYF	TGTGCCAGCAGCCCCTTCTCGGGATGGGAAATGTACTTC
TRBJ1-2	NA	TRBV21-1	13	NA	CASSKAGVYGYTF	TGTGCCAGCAGCAAAGCAGGGGTCTATGGCTACACCTTC
TRBJ1-1	NA	TRBV5-1	14	NA	CASTQTPTNTEAFF	TGCGCCAGCACCCAAACTCCTACGAACACTGAAGCTTTCTTT
TRBJ2-1	NA	TRBV15	17	few	CATSRDSFYLNYNEQFF	TGTGCCACCAGCAGAGATTCTTTCTACCTTAACTACAATGAGCAGTTCTTC
TRBJ1-4	NA	TRBV6-5	15	once	CASKSKYRANEKLFF	TGTGCCAGCAAAAGTAAATACAGGGCAAACGAAAAACTGTTTTTT
TRBJ2-7	NA	TRBV5-1	14	NA	CASSLKGEGYEQYF	TGCGCCAGCAGCTTAAAGGGGGAGGGCTACGAGCAGTACTTC
TRBJ2-3	TRBD2	TRBV4-3	15	NA	CASSLEARGVDTQYF	TGCGCCAGCAGCCTAGAGGCACGGGGGGTAGATACGCAGTATTTT
TRBJ1-5	NA	TRBV5-5	16	NA	CASSLEAPRGDQPQHF	TGTGCCAGCAGCTTGGAGGCACCCAGGGGTGATCAGCCCCAGCATTTT
TRBJ1-5	NA	TRBV29-1	14	NA	CSVIKDPGGQPQHF	TGCAGCGTTATTAAAGACCCTGGAGGTCAGCCCCAGCATTTT
TRBJ1-6	TRBD1	TRBV2	14	NA	CASSGQGANSPLHF	TGTGCCAGCAGTGGACAGGGGGCCAATTCACCCCTCCACTTT
TRBJ2-1	TRBD2	TRBV19	14	NA	CASRTSVPSHEQFF	TGTGCCAGTAGGACTAGCGTCCCCTCCCATGAGCAGTTCTTC
TRBJ2-5	NA	TRBV7-9	14	NA	CASSLHGAQETQYF	TGTGCCAGCAGCTTACACGGGGCCCAAGAGACCCAGTACTTC
TRBJ1-4	NA	TRBV30	14	NA	CACKGTGWNEKLFF	TGTGCCTGCAAGGGTACAGGGTGGAATGAAAAACTGTTTTTT
TRBJ1-1	NA	TRBV27	14	few	CASSPAQASTEAFF	TGTGCCAGCAGTCCCGCTCAGGCGAGCACTGAAGCTTTCTTT
TRBJ1-1	NA	TRBV18	14	NA	CASSRGRVETEAFF	TGTGCCAGCTCACGTGGCAGGGTTGAGACTGAAGCTTTCTTT
TRBJ2-3	NA	TRBV7-3	14	NA	CASSSQGLQDTQYF	TGTGCCAGCAGCTCCCAGGGGCTCCAGGATACGCAGTATTTT
TRBJ2-3	NA	TRBV5-4	14	NA	CASSLVQSTDTQYF	TGTGCCAGCAGCTTGGTGCAGAGCACAGATACGCAGTATTTT
TRBJ1-2	NA	TRBV7-9	15	NA	CASSLLAAGGYGYTF	TGTGCCAGCAGCCTCTTAGCTGCTGGGGGCTATGGCTACACCTTC
TRBJ2-7	NA	TRBV11-1	15	few	CASSLSLAGNYEQYF	TGTGCCAGCAGCTTATCACTAGCTGGAAACTACGAGCAGTACTTC
TRBJ1-2	NA	TRBV9	16	NA	CASSALRDGHNYGYTF	TGTGCCAGCAGCGCCCTGCGGGACGGACATAACTATGGCTACACCTTC
TRBJ2-3	NA	TRBV28	15	NA	CASSVTPGFIYTQYF	TGTGCCAGCAGCGTAACGCCGGGATTTATCTATACGCAGTATTTT
TRBJ2-2	TRBD2	TRBV9	13	NA	CASSVSGTNRLFF	TGTGCCAGCAGCGTGTCCGGGACTAATCGGCTGTTTTTT
TRBJ2-2	NA	TRBV29-1	14	NA	CSVRFRANTGELFF	TGCAGCGTTCGTTTTAGGGCGAACACCGGGGAGCTGTTTTTT
TRBJ2-3	TRBD2	TRBV18	16	NA	CASSPSGLAGGDTQYF	TGTGCCAGCTCACCCTCGGGACTAGCGGGAGGAGATACGCAGTATTTT
TRBJ2-5	TRBD2	TRBV6-6	15	NA	CASSSTSGSGETQYF	TGTGCCAGCAGTTCGACTAGCGGGAGTGGGGAGACCCAGTACTTC
TRBJ1-5	NA	TRBV6-1	16	NA	CASSDLPGGSNQPQHF	TGTGCCAGCAGTGACCTGCCGGGGGGAAGCAATCAGCCCCAGCATTTT
TRBJ1-2	TRBD1	TRBV28	13	NA	CASSGQANYGYTF	TGTGCCAGCAGCGGACAGGCTAACTATGGCTACACCTTC
TRBJ2-1	NA	TRBV4-2	11	NA	CASSQANEQFF	TGTGCCAGCAGCCAAGCAAATGAGCAGTTCTTC
TRBJ1-5	NA	TRBV30	15	few	CAWSEGGSGGQPQHF	TGTGCCTGGAGTGAAGGAGGTTCCGGGGGGCAGCCCCAGCATTTT
TRBJ1-1	NA	TRBV4-1	15	NA	CASSQGGRMNTEAFF	TGCGCCAGCAGCCAAGGAGGAAGGATGAACACTGAAGCTTTCTTT
TRBJ2-3	TRBD2	TRBV7-2	14	once	CASSPRLAAHTQYF	TGTGCCAGCAGCCCCAGACTAGCGGCGCATACGCAGTATTTT
TRBJ2-5	NA	TRBV5-1	16	NA	CASRGGSSNPQETQYF	TGCGCCAGCAGGGGGGGCTCTAGTAATCCCCAAGAGACCCAGTACTTC
TRBJ1-1	NA	TRBV28	15	NA	CASSSAGDLNTEAFF	TGTGCCAGCAGTTCGGCAGGGGATTTGAACACTGAAGCTTTCTTT
TRBJ2-1	NA	TRBV19	15	NA	CASRVMASAHNEQFF	TGTGCCAGTAGGGTTATGGCTAGCGCCCACAATGAGCAGTTCTTC
TRBJ2-1	TRBD2	TRBV5-1	15	NA	CASSLATGGPSEQFF	TGCGCCAGCAGCTTGGCCACGGGAGGGCCAAGTGAGCAGTTCTTC
TRBJ2-6	NA	TRBV19	15	NA	CASRDGSSGANVLTF	TGTGCCAGCCGGGACGGGAGCTCTGGGGCCAACGTCCTGACTTTC
TRBJ2-7	NA	TRBV7-2	15	NA	CASSLASGSAYEQYF	TGTGCCAGCAGCTTAGCGTCGGGTAGCGCATACGAGCAGTACTTC
TRBJ2-3	NA	TRBV18	16	NA	CASSLEGTPAPDTQYF	TGTGCCAGCTCACTGGAGGGGACCCCCGCTCCAGATACGCAGTATTTT
TRBJ2-7	TRBD2	TRBV27	15	NA	CASSRGSGGHNEQYF	TGTGCCAGCAGTCGAGGTAGCGGGGGCCATAACGAGCAGTACTTC
TRBJ2-7	NA	TRBV30	13	NA	CAWSVQGGYEQYF	TGTGCCTGGAGTGTACAGGGGGGGTACGAGCAGTACTTC
TRBJ1-1	NA	TRBV19	14	once	CASSIQWGETEAFF	TGTGCCAGTAGTATACAGTGGGGAGAGACTGAAGCTTTCTTT
TRBJ1-2	TRBD1	TRBV14	12	NA	CASGGQGHSYTF	TGTGCCAGCGGGGGACAGGGCCATTCCTACACCTTC
TRBJ1-1	NA	TRBV1	12	few	CTSSLGCTEAFF	TGCACCAGCAGTCTGGGGTGCACTGAAGCTTTCTTT
TRBJ1-1	NA	TRBV19	13	NA	CASMREGGTEAFF	TGTGCCAGTATGAGGGAAGGGGGCACTGAAGCTTTCTTT
TRBJ2-4	NA	TRBV2	15	NA	CASSEQVGAKNIQYF	TGTGCCAGCAGTGAGCAGGTCGGAGCCAAAAACATTCAGTACTTC
TRBJ1-1	NA	TRBV27	13	NA	CASRGYMNTEAFF	TGTGCCAGTAGGGGGTACATGAACACTGAAGCTTTCTTT
TRBJ1-1	NA	TRBV30	13	NA	CAWIFLQGGMAFF	TGTGCCTGGATATTCCTCCAGGGAGGTATGGCTTTCTTT